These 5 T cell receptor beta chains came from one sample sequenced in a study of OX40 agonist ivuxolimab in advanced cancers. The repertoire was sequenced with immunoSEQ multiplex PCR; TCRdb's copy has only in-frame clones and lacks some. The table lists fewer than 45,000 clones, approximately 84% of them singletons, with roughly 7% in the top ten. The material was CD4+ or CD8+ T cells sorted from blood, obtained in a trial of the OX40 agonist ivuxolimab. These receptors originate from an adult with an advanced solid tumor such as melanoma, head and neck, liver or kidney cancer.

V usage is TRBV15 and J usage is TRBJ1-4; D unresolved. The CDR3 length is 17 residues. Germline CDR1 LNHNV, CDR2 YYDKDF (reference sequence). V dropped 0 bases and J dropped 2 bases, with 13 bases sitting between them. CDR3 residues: CATSRDFGSATNEKLFF. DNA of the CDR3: TGTGCCACCAGCAGAGATTTTGGAAGCGCGACTAATGAAAAACTGTTTTTT.

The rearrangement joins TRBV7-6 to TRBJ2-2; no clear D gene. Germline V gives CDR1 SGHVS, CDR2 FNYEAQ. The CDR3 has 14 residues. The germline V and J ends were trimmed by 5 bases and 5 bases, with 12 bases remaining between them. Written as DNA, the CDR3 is TGTGCCAGCAGCCCACTGGTTGGGACCGGGGAGCTGTTTTTT. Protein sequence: CASSPLVGTGELFF.

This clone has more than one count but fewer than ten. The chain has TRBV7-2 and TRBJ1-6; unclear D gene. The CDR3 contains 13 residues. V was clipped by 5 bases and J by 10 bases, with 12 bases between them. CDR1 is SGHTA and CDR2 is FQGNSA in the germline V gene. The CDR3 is CASSPGWRSPLHF. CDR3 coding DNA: TGTGCCAGCAGCCCCGGCTGGAGATCACCCCTCCACTTT.

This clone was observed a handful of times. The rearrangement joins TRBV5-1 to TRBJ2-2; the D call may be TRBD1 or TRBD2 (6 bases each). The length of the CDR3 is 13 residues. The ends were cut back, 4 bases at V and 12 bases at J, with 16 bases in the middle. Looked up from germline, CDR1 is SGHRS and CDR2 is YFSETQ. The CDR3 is CASSEGDFGKLFF. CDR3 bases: TGCGCCAGCAGCGAGGGGGACTTTGGAAAGCTGTTTTTT.

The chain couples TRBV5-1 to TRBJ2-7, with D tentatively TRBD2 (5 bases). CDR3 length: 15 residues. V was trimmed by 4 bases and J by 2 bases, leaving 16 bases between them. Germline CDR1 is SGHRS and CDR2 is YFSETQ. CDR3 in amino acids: CASSPDPGMTYEQYF. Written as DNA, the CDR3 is TGCGCCAGCAGCCCGGACCCCGGGATGACCTACGAGCAGTACTTC.